This T cell receptor (beta chain) was observed in a study of cytomegalovirus exposure and HLA in healthy donors. This clone has a single count. Its antigen is undetermined. General study findings and limits: A later analysis by the authors found several of the most significant clusters apparently linked to common viral pathogens. Roughly even sequencing depth across donors was the assumption behind the presence/absence analyses. The authors later found HLA-associated TCR beta chains more clonally expanded than equally common others.

CDR1 SGHNT and CDR2 YYREEE come from the germline V gene (reference sequence). There are 16 residues in the CDR3. Deletions cut 2 bases from V and 1 base from J, with 15 bases between. It was with 60 Vbeta and 13 Jbeta primers that the PCR ran. TCRdb keeps only in-frame clones here, not all; method: immunoSEQ multiplex PCR. The repertoire has about 120,000 clones, about 69% of them found once; the top ten carry 1.6%. Sequencing input: PBMCs. The clonotype comes from a woman younger than 35 in good health and CMV-seronegative. The rearrangement uses TRBV5-4 and TRBJ1-1, with a possible D match to TRBD1 (5 bases). The chain's CDR3 is CASSLGGAPGNTEAFF. DNA of the CDR3: TGTGCCAGCAGCTTAGGAGGGGCCCCTGGGAACACTGAAGCTTTCTTT.